The rows below give T cell receptor beta chains drawn from one sample of a study of T cells in localized non-small cell lung cancer. The data were produced by immunoSEQ multiplex PCR, yet TCRdb's version contains in-frame clones alone and is incomplete. The table includes about 2,700 clones, roughly 30% detected once. Material: lung tumor tissue, obtained before any cancer treatment. The receptor source for this set is a woman aged 35 to 75 with stage III lung adenocarcinoma. Both conserved end residues are part of each CDR3. A D gene is named only where the DNA matches it firmly. Where a row states a size, it is once, few, many or the class of an expanded clone; other rows omit it.

abundance,d_gene,v_gene,j_gene,CDR3nt,CDR3aa
-,TRBD2,TRBV27,TRBJ2-7,TGTGCCAGCAAACGTAGCGGGGACTCCTACGAGCAGTACTTC,CASKRSGDSYEQYF
few,-,TRBV11-3,TRBJ2-3,TGTGCCAGCGCCAATACGAACCCCCAATCAGGGTACCAATATGATACGCAGTATTTT,CASANTNPQSGYQYDTQYF
-,-,TRBV19,TRBJ2-7,TGTGCCAGTAGTAGGACCGTGAGCTACGAGCAGTACTTC,CASSRTVSYEQYF
few,TRBD1,TRBV19,TRBJ2-5,TGTGCCAGTGGGGGACAGGGGGAGTCGACCCAGTACTTC,CASGGQGESTQYF
-,-,TRBV12-5,TRBJ2-3,TGTGCTAGTGGTTTGGTAGACGACGGGTACCTTCACACAGATACGCAGTATTTT,CASGLVDDGYLHTDTQYF
-,-,TRBV30,TRBJ1-4,TGTGCCTGGAGTGGGGCCAGGCGGAGGGAAAAACTGTTTTTT,CAWSGARRREKLFF
-,-,TRBV5-1,TRBJ2-7,TGCGCCAGCAGCTCGACGACCGGGACAAAGTCCTACGAGCAGTACTTC,CASSSTTGTKSYEQYF
few,TRBD1,TRBV4-1,TRBJ2-7,TGCGCCAGCAGCCAGGGGACAGGAGACTACGAGCAGTACTTC,CASSQGTGDYEQYF
-,-,TRBV28,TRBJ1-1,TGTGCCAGCAGACCCCCCCCGTGGGCTGAAGCTTTCTTT,CASRPPPWAEAFF
few,-,TRBV11-3,TRBJ2-1,TGTGCCAGCAGCCTCCCAGGCCAGGGTCTGACCCTTCGGCAGTTCTTC,CASSLPGQGLTLRQFF
few,-,TRBV9,TRBJ2-7,TGTGCCAGCAGCGTAGCAGGGGGGTTCTCCTACGAGCAGTACTTC,CASSVAGGFSYEQYF
-,TRBD1,TRBV28,TRBJ1-1,TGTGCCAGCAGTTTATTAGGACAGGGCGGTTTCTTT,CASSLLGQGGFF
medium-sized,-,TRBV30,TRBJ1-1,TGTGCCTGGAGAAAGGTCACTGAAGCTTTCTTT,CAWRKVTEAFF
few,TRBD1,TRBV29-1,TRBJ1-2,TGCAGCGTTGCACAGGGGAGGGACTATGGCTACACCTTC,CSVAQGRDYGYTF
-,TRBD1,TRBV28,TRBJ1-5,TGTGCCAGCAGTCGCACGGGACAGGGTTTGCAGCCCCAGCATTTT,CASSRTGQGLQPQHF
few,TRBD1,TRBV9,TRBJ1-3,TGTGCCAGCAGCGTCCGACAGGGGACTGGAAACACCATATATTTT,CASSVRQGTGNTIYF
few,-,TRBV15,TRBJ1-4,TGTGCCACCAGCAGAGCGGCAGGGGTCAATGAAAAACTGTTTTTT,CATSRAAGVNEKLFF
-,-,TRBV28,TRBJ2-1,TGTGCCAGCAGTTTAAGGACGATTGGTGGTGATGAGCAGTTCTTC,CASSLRTIGGDEQFF
-,TRBD2,TRBV19,TRBJ2-1,TGTGCCAGTAGTATTGCTGGGGGGAGGGTCAATGAGCAGTTCTTC,CASSIAGGRVNEQFF
few,-,TRBV29-1,TRBJ1-1,TGCAGCGTTGATCCCCGAGGGGGTAACACTGAAGCTTTCTTT,CSVDPRGGNTEAFF
medium-sized,-,TRBV9,TRBJ1-1,TGTGCCAGCACTTGGGGGGATGGTACTGAAGCTTTCTTT,CASTWGDGTEAFF
few,-,TRBV11-3,TRBJ1-1,TGTGCCAGCAGCCCCGGGGGACTGAACACTGAAGCTTTCTTT,CASSPGGLNTEAFF
-,-,TRBV19,TRBJ1-5,TGTGCCAGTAGTATAATAGGGGGCAATCAGCCCCAGCATTTT,CASSIIGGNQPQHF
-,-,TRBV9,TRBJ1-4,TGTGCCAGCAGTCAAGGGGTAGGGGGTAATGAAAAACTGTTTTTT,CASSQGVGGNEKLFF
-,TRBD1,TRBV19,TRBJ2-7,TGTGCCAGTAGCACAGGACAGGGGACCTACGAGCAGTACTTC,CASSTGQGTYEQYF
few,TRBD1,TRBV9,TRBJ1-4,TGTGCCAGCAGCGGGTGGGGGACAGGGCGTGAAAAACTGTTTTTT,CASSGWGTGREKLFF
-,-,TRBV19,TRBJ1-3,TGTGCCAGTAGTTCACACCTAGACTCTGGAAACACCATATATTTT,CASSSHLDSGNTIYF
-,-,TRBV18,TRBJ1-2,TGTGCCAGCTCACCATCACAGGGAAACTATGGCTACACCTTC,CASSPSQGNYGYTF
-,-,TRBV19,TRBJ1-1,TGTGCCAGTAGCTTTCGGTCACGGAACACTGAAGCTTTCTTT,CASSFRSRNTEAFF
-,-,TRBV19,TRBJ2-7,TGTGCCAGTAGTATAGCCCTGGACAGCTACGAGCAGTACTTC,CASSIALDSYEQYF
-,-,TRBV10-3,TRBJ2-7,TGTGCCATCAGTGAGGGGGGGACATCCGGGTACGAGCAGTACTTC,CAISEGGTSGYEQYF
-,-,TRBV6-8,TRBJ1-5,TGTGCCAGCAGTCCCGACGGATATAGCAATCAGCCCCAGCATTTT,CASSPDGYSNQPQHF
-,TRBD2,TRBV6-8,TRBJ2-1,TGTGCGAGCAAAAGTATGCGGGAGGCTGGAAATGAGCAGTTCTTC,CASKSMREAGNEQFF
medium-sized,TRBD1,TRBV18,TRBJ1-2,TGTGCCAGCTCACCCAGGACAGGGGGCGCAGGAGACTATGGCTACACCTTC,CASSPRTGGAGDYGYTF
few,-,TRBV6-8,TRBJ1-1,TGTGCCAGCAGAATGGCCCTCTCCACTGAAGCTTTCTTT,CASRMALSTEAFF
-,-,TRBV5-1,TRBJ2-1,TGCGCCAGCAGCTTCTGGCTTACGAGAGGCGCTAACAATGAGCAGTTCTTC,CASSFWLTRGANNEQFF
few,-,TRBV14,TRBJ1-3,TGTGCCAGCAGCCAAGGAAGAGGCACAGGGGGAAACACCATATATTTT,CASSQGRGTGGNTIYF
medium-sized,-,TRBV6-8,TRBJ1-1,TGTGCCAGCAGTTTTGGATCCCGGGGAACTGAAGCTTTCTTT,CASSFGSRGTEAFF
few,-,TRBV11-3,TRBJ1-1,TGTGCCAGCAGCTCACACTCAGGCAACACTGAAGCTTTCTTT,CASSSHSGNTEAFF